This T cell receptor (beta chain) was identified during a study of blood T cell repertoires in COVID-19. Study information: Acute and convalescent COVID-19 samples came from the United States, Italy and Spain.

This clone showed up just once. The length of the CDR3 is 13 residues. The trim removed 5 bases at V and 3 bases at J, leaving 4 bases unmatched. The germline gives CDR1 WNHNN, CDR2 SYGVQD (reference sequence). How the authors handled the data: Amplified reference gene primers provided the basis for estimating nucleated cell counts. Profiling relied on immunoSEQ multiplex PCR, and the TCRdb table lists in-frame clones only, not all of them. V, J and clone size reflect that table, while D and trimming were determined from the DNA. The sample carries about 140,000 clones, under 85% recorded once. The chain is built from TRBV10-1 and TRBJ2-7; 7 bases match TRBD2. This receptor was taken from a human donor in a cohort sampled during active COVID-19. Sequencing was performed on peripheral blood. CDR3 sequence reads: CASSSAGVYEQYF. The CDR3, as DNA: TGCGCCAGCAGTAGCGCGGGGGTCTACGAGCAGTACTTC.